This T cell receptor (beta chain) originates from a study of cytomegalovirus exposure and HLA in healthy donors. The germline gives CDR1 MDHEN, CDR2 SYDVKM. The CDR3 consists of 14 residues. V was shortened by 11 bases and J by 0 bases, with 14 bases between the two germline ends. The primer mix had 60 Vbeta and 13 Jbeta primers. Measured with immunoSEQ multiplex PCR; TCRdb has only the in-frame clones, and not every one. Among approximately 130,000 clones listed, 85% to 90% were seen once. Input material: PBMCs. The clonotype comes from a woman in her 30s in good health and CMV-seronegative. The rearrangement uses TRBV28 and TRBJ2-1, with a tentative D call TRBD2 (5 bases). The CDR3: CALQRGSSYNEQFF. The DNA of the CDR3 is TGTGCCCTCCAGAGAGGGAGCTCCTACAATGAGCAGTTCTTC.